Below, one T cell receptor beta chain is given with its context. The antigen is unknown. TCRdb reprocessed the 5' RACE reads and stores each CDR3 protein as one record, lacking DNA. The sample totals 120,000 to 150,000 distinct CDR3 sequences. There are 15 residues in the CDR3. Germline CDR1 DFQATT, CDR2 SNEGSKA (reference sequence). This entry is derived from a study of T cells expressing NK-cell markers. Study details: One of eight sequenced donors was HCMV-seronegative; the other seven were seropositive. Findings and limits, study-wide: The CD3+CD56-NKG2C+ fraction of a handful of donors was likewise dominated by these clonotypes.

The TCR originated in a man aged 18 to 35 in good health. This rearrangement joins TRBV20-1 to TRBJ1-1; TCRdb picks TRBD1, but there is no DNA to check that call. Sequences were obtained from blood T cells: a sorted CD56 or NKG2C T cell subset, CD4+ or CD8+ T cells, or bulk PBMC T cells (not recorded which). The CDR3 spells CSAPVPGHISTEAFF.